This TCR beta chain was found in a study of beta chain features in type 1 diabetes. Of the isolated RNA, all was reverse transcribed, and so the sequenced material was expressed TCRB transcripts. Clones were read by immunoSEQ multiplex PCR, and TCRdb kept only the in-frame ones, dropping some. The repertoire holds approximately 44,000 clones, just over 50% seen once, with approximately 2.1% in the top ten. The CDR3 length is 12 residues. The V end lost 1 base, the J end lost 4 bases, and 4 bases lay between the germline ends. Germline V gene data show CDR1 as SGHDN and CDR2 as FVKESK. The rearrangement uses TRBV14 and TRBJ2-5; D is ambiguous. The TCR comes from a woman aged 18-35 years in good health. Material: Tregs from blood. This CDR3 reads CASSQVSETQYF. CDR3 bases: TGTGCCAGCAGCCAAGTATCAGAGACCCAGTACTTC. The variable domain in full, completed from reference TRBV14 and TRBJ2-5, reads EAGVTQFPSHSVIEKGQTVTLRCDPISGHDNLYWYRRVMGKEIKFLLHFVKESKQDESGMPNNRFLAERTGGTYSTLKVQPAELEDSGVYFCASSQVSETQYFGPGTRLLVL.